These 5 T cell receptor beta chains were sequenced from one sample in a study of control samples from healthy donors and cancer patients. Some clones are missing from TCRdb's copy, which holds only in-frame ones; the method was immunoSEQ multiplex PCR. Of around 130,000 clones detected, roughly 89% appear once; the ten largest clones hold roughly an eighth. The source material was blood. The receptors were sampled from a man aged 25-45 years in good health.

The chain is built from TRBV4-2 and TRBJ2-1; D is unresolved. Trimming took off 0 bases at V and 7 bases at J, with 19 bases between the two ends. This CDR3 contains 17 residues. In germline, CDR1 is LGHNA, CDR2 YNFKEQ. The CDR3 DNA reads as TGTGCCAGCAGCCAAGATCTCTCACGGAACCTCTTGAATGAGCAGTTCTTC. Protein: CASSQDLSRNLLNEQFF.

This sequence joins TRBV7-9 and TRBJ1-1, with 9 bases that match TRBD1. CDR1 is SEHNR and CDR2 is FQNEAQ in the germline V gene (reference sequence). The CDR3 covers 16 residues. Germline trimming cut 1 base from V and 0 bases from J; bases unmatched to any gene: 3. The CDR3 nucleotides read TGTGCCAGCAGCTTAGAGGGACAGGGCTTGAACACTGAAGCTTTCTTT. Its translation is CASSLEGQGLNTEAFF.

J is TRBJ2-7 and V is TRBV6-6; no definite D call. The CDR3 spans 12 residues. V was clipped by 7 bases and J by 0 bases, with 7 bases between them. The germline gives CDR1 MNHNY, CDR2 SVGAGI (reference sequence). This CDR3 is CASTKGSYEQYF. CDR3 nucleotide sequence: TGTGCCAGCACTAAGGGCTCCTACGAGCAGTACTTC.

The rearrangement uses TRBV7-2 and TRBJ1-2; TRBD1 matches 7 bases. Germline V gives CDR1 SGHTA, CDR2 FQGNSA. The CDR3 is 16 amino acids. V lost 3 bases, J lost 5 bases, and 12 bases stayed unmatched. Here the CDR3 reads CASSLGTDHTFYGYTF. The CDR3 coding sequence is TGTGCCAGCAGCTTGGGGACAGACCACACCTTTTATGGCTACACCTTC. The full variable domain, rest sourced from reference TRBV7-2 and TRBJ1-2, is GAGVSQSPSNKVTEKGKDVELRCDPISGHTALYWYRQSLGQGLEFLIYFQGNSAPDKSGLPSDRFSAERTGGSVSTLTIQRTQQEDSAVYLCASSLGTDHTFYGYTFGSGTRLTVV.

The table lists this clone with a few counts. The CDR3 here is CSVNKAGGAGNTIYF. The CDR3 DNA reads as TGCAGCGTTAATAAGGCAGGAGGGGCTGGAAACACCATATATTTT. The rearrangement joins TRBV29-1 to TRBJ1-3; a weak D match, TRBD1 (5 bases). This CDR3 spans 15 amino acids. Germline lookup yields CDR1 SQVTM and CDR2 ANQGSEA. The germline V and J ends were trimmed by 5 bases and 2 bases, with 16 bases remaining between them.